Presented here are 8 T cell receptor beta chains from one specimen sequenced in a study of blood T cell repertoires in COVID-19. The table came from immunoSEQ multiplex PCR; TCRdb's copy has only in-frame clones and leaves some out. The sample contains around 300,000 clones, over 80% of which appear only once. Sequencing used PBMCs or T cells enriched from blood (not recorded which). These receptors originate from a man between 25 and 39 years old who had recovered from COVID-19.

This chain joins TRBV6-5 and TRBJ1-2, with D possibly TRBD1 on 6 matching bases. Germline V lookup: CDR1 MNHEY, CDR2 SVGAGI. There are 13 residues in the CDR3. The V end lost 6 bases, the J end lost 4 bases, and 12 bases lay between the germline ends. The CDR3 reads CASRDRDLYGYTF. The CDR3 DNA reads as TGTGCCAGCAGGGACAGAGACCTCTATGGCTACACCTTC.

The genes are TRBV6-5 and TRBJ2-2; D unresolved. The CDR3 runs to 15 residues. Germline values: CDR1 MNHEY, CDR2 SVGAGI. Trimming pared 10 bases from V and 4 bases from J, leaving 19 bases between. The CDR3: CAITYGPGFTGELFF. The CDR3 bases are TGTGCCATCACTTACGGTCCGGGTTTCACCGGGGAGCTGTTTTTT.

This clone was counted only a few times. The J gene is TRBJ2-7, the V gene TRBV24-1; 7 bases line up with TRBD1. Germline V CDR1 and CDR2: KGHDR, SFDVKD. The V and J ends lost 5 bases and 4 bases, in that order; junction bases with no gene match: 10. This CDR3 comprises 15 residues. CDR3 in amino acids: CATSVKTGAPYEQYF. CDR3 sequence (DNA): TGTGCCACCAGTGTCAAAACAGGGGCCCCATACGAGCAGTACTTC.

This clone turned up a few times. The V gene is TRBV25-1, the J gene TRBJ1-5, with TRBD1 as a possible D gene (5 bases). This CDR3 region has 13 residues. The germline V gene encodes CDR1 MGHDK and CDR2 SYGVNS. The V gene lost 1 base and the J gene lost 7 bases, with 8 bases spanning the gap. The CDR3 bases are TGTGCCAGCAGTGAATGGGGGGGACAGCCCCAGCATTTT. It encodes CASSEWGGQPQHF.

Written as DNA, the CDR3 is TGCGCCAGCAGCAACAGAGCATTCTATAATTCACCCCTCCACTTT. This sequence encodes CASSNRAFYNSPLHF. The chain uses TRBV5-1 and TRBJ1-6; D gene uncertain. The length of the CDR3 is 15 residues. Per germline, CDR1 SGHRS and CDR2 YFSETQ. Trimming removed 4 bases at V and 3 bases at J, with 11 bases between.

The chain is built from TRBV9 and TRBJ1-2, with a possible D match to TRBD1 (5 bases). The CDR3 has 17 amino acids. V lost 3 bases to trimming and J lost 5 bases, with 23 bases between them. Germline values: CDR1 SGDLS, CDR2 YYNGEE. The CDR3 loop reads CASSAEGRGVLGYGYTF. The CDR3, as DNA: TGTGCCAGCAGCGCAGAGGGGCGCGGGGTTTTAGGATATGGCTACACCTTC. The full variable domain, its missing parts supplied by reference TRBV9 and TRBJ1-2, is DSGVTQTPKHLITATGQRVTLRCSPRSGDLSVYWYQQSLDQGLQFLIQYYNGEERAKGNILERFSAQQFPDLHSELNLSSLELGDSALYFCASSAEGRGVLGYGYTFGSGTRLTVV.

The chain has TRBV3-1 (or the pseudogene TRBV3-2) and TRBJ1-2; D is unresolved. The germline CDR1 and CDR2 sequences are LGHDT and YNNKEL (reference sequence). The ends were cut back, 1 base at V and 8 bases at J, with 17 bases in the middle. This CDR3 is built from 15 residues. CDR3 DNA sequence: TGTGCCAGCAGCCAAGGAGGGCCAACCCTGGGAGGCTACACCTTC. Protein sequence: CASSQGGPTLGGYTF.

V and J are TRBV6-5 and TRBJ2-3, with TRBD1 matching 8 bases. Germline CDR1 is MNHEY and CDR2 is SVGAGI. V lost 4 bases, J lost 4 bases, and 7 bases stayed unmatched. The CDR3 contains 15 residues. The DNA for the CDR3 is TGTGCCAGCAGTTCCCGGACAGGGCGCCCAGATACGCAGTATTTT. Translating gives CASSSRTGRPDTQYF.